These 17 T cell receptor beta chains share one sample of origin, sequenced in a study of blood T cell repertoires in COVID-19. Measured with immunoSEQ multiplex PCR; TCRdb has only the in-frame clones, and not every one. The sample records tens of thousands of clones, around 90% being singletons. Sequencing was done on a sample of peripheral blood. The source of these receptors is a man between 60 and 70 years old with COVID-19, enrolled during active disease.

This chain connects TRBV7-9 to TRBJ1-1; 9 nucleotides align to TRBD1. Germline V gene data show CDR1 as SEHNR and CDR2 as FQNEAQ (reference sequence). The CDR3 consists of 15 residues. V lost 5 bases to trimming and J lost 3 bases; unmatched junction nucleotides: 7. The DNA for the CDR3 is TGTGCCAGCAGCCTGAGGGACAGGGTACACACTGAAGCTTTCTTT. The encoded protein is CASSLRDRVHTEAFF.

In its sample, this clone was seen many times. This sequence joins TRBV4-3 and TRBJ2-2; TRBD2 matches at 10 bases. The CDR3 is made up of 18 amino acids. The V gene's germline CDR1 is LGHNA and CDR2 YSLEER. The V gene end was trimmed by 0 bases and the J gene end by 3 bases; junction bases not matched to a gene: 7. Here the CDR3 DNA reads TGCGCCAGCAGCCAAGATTACGGAAGCGGGAGGGACACCGGGGAGCTGTTTTTT. Amino acids: CASSQDYGSGRDTGELFF.

The chain combines TRBV14 with TRBJ2-5; unclear D gene. V was shortened by 0 bases and J by 5 bases, with 7 bases between the two germline ends. CDR3 length equals 13 residues. The germline V gene encodes CDR1 SGHDN and CDR2 FVKESK. CDR3 nucleotides: TGTGCCAGCAGCCAAGATCTCCAGGAGACCCAGTACTTC. Translated, it gives CASSQDLQETQYF.

The chain employs TRBV6-2 or TRBV6-3 and TRBJ2-5; D ambiguous. CDR3 size: 11 residues. Deletions cut 5 bases from V and 3 bases from J, with 4 bases between. In germline, CDR1 is MNHEY, CDR2 SVGEGT. The CDR3 nucleotides are TGTGCCAGCAGTCTTGAAGAGACCCAGTACTTC. It codes for CASSLEETQYF.

The rearrangement joins TRBV5-4 to TRBJ2-5, with D maybe TRBD2 (6 bases). Germline assignment: CDR1 SGHNT and CDR2 YYREEE (reference sequence). There are 14 residues in the CDR3. The ends were cut back, 5 bases at V and 7 bases at J, with 18 bases in the middle. The CDR3 loop reads CASSPTSPPGTQYF. For the CDR3, the DNA is TGTGCCAGCAGTCCGACTAGTCCCCCGGGGACCCAGTACTTC.

This rearrangement joins TRBV4-3 to TRBJ2-3; tentatively, D is TRBD2 (5 bases). The CDR3 length is 17 residues. V shed 3 bases and J shed 4 bases, with 20 bases lying between them. Germline assignment: CDR1 LGHNA and CDR2 YSLEER. CDR3 residues: CASSQGKRETLADTQYF. As DNA, the CDR3 is TGCGCCAGCAGCCAGGGGAAGAGGGAGACTTTAGCAGATACGCAGTATTTT.

The V and J genes are TRBV5-1 and TRBJ2-1; no clear D. The CDR3 totals 16 residues. V dropped 3 bases and J dropped 6 bases, with 19 bases sitting between them. Germline V CDR1 and CDR2: SGHRS, YFSETQ. CDR3 in DNA: TGCGCCAGCAGCTCTACTGGTCTTCCCCCGGGCAATGAGCAGTTCTTC. This codes for CASSSTGLPPGNEQFF.

The V gene is TRBV2, the J gene TRBJ1-2; no firm D call. Germline V gives CDR1 SNHLY, CDR2 FYNNEI. The CDR3 runs to 14 residues. The ends were cut back, 1 base at V and 4 bases at J, with 10 bases in the middle. This chain's CDR3 is CASSEDPIPYGYTF. DNA for the CDR3: TGTGCCAGCAGTGAAGACCCTATCCCCTATGGCTACACCTTC. Using reference TRBV2 and TRBJ1-2 for the parts outside the CDR3, the full variable domain is EPEVTQTPSHQVTQMGQEVILRCVPISNHLYFYWYRQILGQKVEFLVSFYNNEISEKSEIFDDQFSVERPDGSNFTLKIRSTKLEDSAMYFCASSEDPIPYGYTFGSGTRLTVV.

V usage is TRBV29-1 and J usage is TRBJ2-1; 7 nucleotides match TRBD2. V shed 0 bases, J shed 8 bases, and the junction held 7 bases outside the gene matches. The CDR3 consists of 14 residues. Germline CDR1 reads SQVTM; CDR2 reads ANQGSEA. DNA of the CDR3: TGCAGCGTTGAAGAGGCGGGAGCCGAGGATGAGCAGTTCTTC. Translated: CSVEEAGAEDEQFF.

This clone came up once. The chain links TRBV7-9 to TRBJ1-5, with 7 bases matching TRBD1. The CDR3 runs 14 residues. The ends lost 5 bases at V and 8 bases at J; junction bases unmatched: 9. CDR1 and CDR2 from the germline V gene are SEHNR and FQNEAQ (reference sequence). CDR3 region: CASSQGTEIEPQHF. The DNA for the CDR3 is TGTGCCAGCAGCCAAGGGACAGAAATAGAGCCCCAGCATTTT. Full variable domain (remainder filled in from reference TRBV7-9 and TRBJ1-5): DTGVSQNPRHKITKRGQNVTFRCDPISEHNRLYWYRQTLGQGPEFLTYFQNEAQLEKSRLLSDRFSAERPKGSFSTLEIQRTEQGDSAMYLCASSQGTEIEPQHFGDGTRLSIL.

CDR3 sequence (DNA): TGTGCCAGCTCACCAGAGGATGGGGGGGCTACCAAGGATGAGCAGTTCTTC. This translates into CASSPEDGGATKDEQFF. The chain links TRBV18 to TRBJ2-1; D is possibly TRBD2 (7 bases). The CDR3 is made up of 17 amino acids. V dropped 2 bases and J dropped 8 bases, with 22 bases sitting between them. Germline CDR1 KGHSH, CDR2 LQKENI.

The chain combines TRBV9 with TRBJ2-7, with a tentative D call TRBD1 (6 bases). CDR1 is SGDLS and CDR2 is YYNGEE in the germline V gene. There are 15 residues in the CDR3. V was cut by 0 bases and J by 5 bases, with 15 bases left in between. CDR3 in DNA: TGTGCCAGCAGCGTAGCGGCGGCAGGGGACCACGAGCAGTACTTC. This translates into CASSVAAAGDHEQYF.

J is TRBJ2-7 and V is TRBV6-5; 7 nucleotides match TRBD1. CDR3 length equals 14 residues. The germline V gene encodes CDR1 MNHEY and CDR2 SVGAGI. V trimming: 4 bases; J trimming: 5 bases; junction bases outside the gene matches: 8. The CDR3 here is CASSSPGQFDEQYF. The CDR3 DNA sequence: TGTGCCAGCAGTTCGCCGGGACAGTTCGACGAGCAGTACTTC.

The J gene is TRBJ2-7, the V gene TRBV6-5, with D possibly TRBD2 on 7 matching bases. The V and J ends lost 8 bases and 6 bases respectively, with 23 bases between them. Germline loops: CDR1 MNHEY, CDR2 SVGAGI. This CDR3 is 15 amino acids long. The CDR3 loop is CASGPRGATQREQYF. CDR3 sequence (DNA): TGTGCCAGCGGGCCCCGGGGGGCAACTCAACGCGAGCAGTACTTC.

The sample holds one count of this clone. The chain joins TRBV28 to TRBJ2-2; TRBD1 might be the D (6 bases). Germline V gene lookup returns CDR1 MDHEN and CDR2 SYDVKM. The CDR3 has 15 residues. V dropped 7 bases and J dropped 7 bases, with 19 bases sitting between them. DNA for the CDR3: TGTGCCAGCATCCACTCGGACAGATTAGGCGGGGAGCTGTTTTTT. Translated, it gives CASIHSDRLGGELFF.

The chain joins TRBV30 to TRBJ1-2; tentatively, D is TRBD1 (6 bases). Germline V gene lookup returns CDR1 GTSNPN and CDR2 SVGIG (reference sequence). Trimming removed 2 bases from V and 8 bases from J, with 12 bases in between. The CDR3 has 12 residues. In DNA, the CDR3 is TGTGCCTGGAGTCCAGGGACATTCGGCTACACCTTC. Protein: CAWSPGTFGYTF.

The chain is built from TRBV6-5 and TRBJ2-2, with 7 nucleotides matching TRBD2. J gave up 5 bases and V 2 bases, and 5 bases lay outside the gene matches. The length of the CDR3 is 15 residues. CDR1 and CDR2 from the germline V gene are MNHEY and SVGAGI. The CDR3 loop reads CASSYGQGGTGELFF. The CDR3 bases are TGTGCCAGCAGTTACGGGCAGGGAGGGACCGGGGAGCTGTTTTTT.